These T cell receptor beta chains were read from a single sample in a study of sequential checkpoint blockade in melanoma. Assay used: immunoSEQ multiplex PCR; TCRdb lists only in-frame clones, some missing. The sample lists 2,300 or so clones; roughly 20% were seen once. Sequencing was performed on tumor tissue (inferred from file names), taken from a patient given nivolumab and ipilimumab in sequence. These receptors originate from a human donor with melanoma. CDR3s include the opening cysteine and the closing phenylalanine or tryptophan. Fields, in order: D gene, V gene, clone size, J gene, CDR3 DNA, CDR3 protein. D genes are given only for firm matches. Clone size is not always given. Where it is, it says once, few, many or a class for expanded clones.

>TRBD1|TRBV6-8|-|TRBJ2-5
TGTGCCAGCAGAGAAACAGGGGAGAGGGAGACCCAGTACTTC
CASRETGERETQYF
>-|TRBV9|few|TRBJ1-2
TGTGCCAGCAGCGTAGAAGTGGAGGGGCAGGGCGCGAGTGGCTACACCTTC
CASSVEVEGQGASGYTF
>TRBD1|TRBV5-1|few|TRBJ1-1
TGCGCCAGCAGCCTCCTCGGGACAGGCTCTGAAGCTTTCTTT
CASSLLGTGSEAFF
>-|TRBV6-8|-|TRBJ1-1
TGTGCCAGCAGTTATCAGGGACTGGGGACTGAAGCTTTCTTT
CASSYQGLGTEAFF
>-|TRBV6-8|-|TRBJ1-6
TGTGCCAGCAGTTACCAGAGGCCGGTGGGCTCCTATAATTCACCCCTCCACTTT
CASSYQRPVGSYNSPLHF
>TRBD1|TRBV11-3|many|TRBJ2-7
TGTGCCAGCAGCTTAGTCACCGGACAGGTATACGAGCAGTACTTC
CASSLVTGQVYEQYF
>-|TRBV11-3|-|TRBJ2-7
TGTGCCAGCAGCCAAGTAGGGCTAGTGAGTTTCGACGAGCAGTACTTC
CASSQVGLVSFDEQYF
>TRBD2|TRBV11-3|large|TRBJ2-1
TGTGCCAGCAGCTTAATTGTGGCTAGCGGTGACAATGAGCAGTTCTTC
CASSLIVASGDNEQFF
>-|TRBV11-3|many|TRBJ1-5
TGTGCCAGCAGCTTGGAGACAGTTAATCAGCCCCAGCATTTT
CASSLETVNQPQHF
>-|TRBV11-3|medium-sized|TRBJ1-4
TGTGCCAGCTCGTGGAGTGCAACTAATGAAAAACTGTTTTTT
CASSWSATNEKLFF
>-|TRBV11-3|few|TRBJ2-1
TGTGCCAGCAGCCCCGAGTTGCGGGACAATGAGCAGTTCTTC
CASSPELRDNEQFF